The 23 T cell receptor beta chains reported below all come from one sample, sequenced in a study of regulatory T cells in long-lasting Graves disease (dated by TCRdb to the early 2020s). The meaning of the sample's time point label: newly diagnosed GD, antithyroid drugs for less than 3 months. For both TCR sequencing and RNA sequencing, RNA was extracted from PBMCs in TRIzol. Receptors were amplified or captured by multiplex PCR. TCRdb shows the sequencer as Illumina HiSeq 4000. TCR beta libraries were built with iRepertoire HTBI primers and Arm-PCR amplification of CDR3 regions. TCRdb reworked the public reads: Q25 trimming with fastp, MiXCR clone assembly, productive beta chains retained. Entries are consolidated by CDR3 protein sequence, retaining the most common genes and DNA. This sample gives approximately 360,000 distinct CDR3 sequences in total; about 12% of them show up just once. In total, the top ten clones hold under 20% of the sample.

These same records also appear under a second study, on T cells in Graves' hyperthyroidism and ophthalmopathy.

The sequencing here drew on peripheral blood mononuclear cells (PBMCs), taken at new diagnosis, from a patient treated with antithyroid drugs. All receptors derive from a woman aged 18-29 years with Graves disease. Donor details come from another sample of the same person, matched by shared clones.

This clonotype has a handful of counts. This chain links TRBV5-1 with TRBJ1-4; maybe TRBD1 (5 bases). The ends were cut back, 2 bases at V and 12 bases at J, with 14 bases in the middle. CDR1 and CDR2 from the germline V gene are SGHRS and YFSETQ. The CDR3 contains 13 residues. CDR3: CASSFRDPGELFF. CDR3 nucleotides: TGCGCCAGCAGCTTCCGGGACCCTGGGGAACTGTTTTTT.

This clonotype has ten or more counts. The chain is built from TRBV2 and TRBJ2-1; no definite D call. The CDR3 is 17 amino acids. Trimming pared 8 bases from V and 5 bases from J, leaving 25 bases between. CDR1 SNHLY and CDR2 FYNNEI come from the germline V gene. The CDR3 DNA follows: TGTGCCAGCGGTGCCGGGCGAATTCTACAGAAACACAATGAGCAGTTCTTC. It is translated as CASGAGRILQKHNEQFF. Variable domain in full (rest from reference TRBV2 and TRBJ2-1): EPEVTQTPSHQVTQMGQEVILRCVPISNHLYFYWYRQILGQKVEFLVSFYNNEISEKSEIFDDQFSVERPDGSNFTLKIRSTKLEDSAMYFCASGAGRILQKHNEQFFGPGTRLTVL.

In this sample, this clonotype turned up a few times. V and J are TRBV7-9 and TRBJ2-2; D gene uncertain. Germline lookup yields CDR1 SEHNR and CDR2 FQNEAQ (reference sequence). The CDR3 contains 14 residues. Trimming left V 5 bases short and J 5 bases short, with 12 bases between. The CDR3 protein is CASSLLTRTGELFF. The CDR3 DNA follows: TGTGCCAGCAGCCTCCTTACAAGAACCGGGGAGCTGTTTTTT. The variable domain in full, completed from reference TRBV7-9 and TRBJ2-2, reads DTGVSQNPRHKITKRGQNVTFRCDPISEHNRLYWYRQTLGQGPEFLTYFQNEAQLEKSRLLSDRFSAERPKGSFSTLEIQRTEQGDSAMYLCASSLLTRTGELFFGEGSRLTVL.

This clonotype was observed many times. The chain recombines TRBV5-6 with TRBJ2-7, with 10 bases matching TRBD1. The CDR3 runs 14 residues. V trimming: 4 bases; J trimming: 3 bases; junction bases outside the gene matches: 4. Germline CDR1 is SGHDT and CDR2 is YYEEEE. The CDR3 is CASSNRDRGYEQYF. CDR3 nucleotide sequence: TGTGCCAGCAGCAACCGGGACAGGGGCTACGAGCAGTACTTC.

At least ten counts were recorded for this clonotype. The J gene is TRBJ1-1, the V gene TRBV6-1; weak D call: TRBD1 (5 bases). Germline CDR1 reads MNHNS; CDR2 reads SASEGT. The CDR3 totals 14 residues. Trimming took off 3 bases at V and 3 bases at J, with 11 bases between the two ends. The CDR3: CASSDRGTDTEAFF. The CDR3 region has the DNA TGTGCCAGCAGTGATCGGGGCACCGACACTGAAGCTTTCTTT.

This clonotype has at least ten counts. This chain joins TRBV15 and TRBJ1-5; no firm D call. Germline CDR1 reads LNHNV; CDR2 reads YYDKDF (reference sequence). The CDR3 contains 16 residues. V gave up 2 bases and J gave up 5 bases, with 16 bases separating them. This CDR3 reads CATSRTVSQSDQPQHF. CDR3 bases: TGTGCCACCAGCAGAACGGTTAGTCAGTCCGATCAGCCCCAGCATTTT.

This clonotype was seen ten or more times. The chain joins TRBV24-1 to TRBJ2-7; 12 bases line up with TRBD2. The V and J ends lost 3 bases and 2 bases, in that order; junction bases with no gene match: 4. CDR1 is KGHDR, CDR2 SFDVKD, per germline. CDR3 length equals 16 residues. The CDR3 is CATSDPSSGRAYEQYF. The DNA for the CDR3 is TGTGCCACCAGTGATCCCTCTAGCGGGAGGGCCTACGAGCAGTACTTC.

This clonotype was seen repeatedly, ten times or more. The chain is built from TRBV2 and TRBJ1-1; a weak D match, TRBD1 (5 bases). Germline lookup yields CDR1 SNHLY and CDR2 FYNNEI. V was clipped by 6 bases and J by 4 bases, with 18 bases between them. There are 15 residues in the CDR3. Here the CDR3 DNA reads TGTGCCAGCAGAGCATTCGGGGGATCCGGCACTGAAGCTTTCTTT. It is translated as CASRAFGGSGTEAFF.

There are a few counts of this clonotype. The genes are TRBV27 and TRBJ1-6; D is undetermined. V lost 2 bases to trimming and J lost 7 bases, with 9 bases between them. From germline, CDR1 is MNHEY and CDR2 SMNVEV (reference sequence). The CDR3 totals 14 residues. The CDR3 loop reads CASSLAVGNSPLHF. The CDR3 DNA is TGTGCCAGCAGTTTAGCCGTAGGGAATTCACCCCTCCACTTT.

This clonotype was found many times. CDR3 sequence (DNA): TGTGCCAGCTCACCACGGCCAGACCAAGAGACCCAGTACTTC. This encodes CASSPRPDQETQYF. The V gene is TRBV18, the J gene TRBJ2-5; D is uncertain. CDR1 KGHSH and CDR2 LQKENI come from the germline V gene. Trimming left V 1 base short and J 0 bases short, with 6 bases between. The CDR3 is 14 amino acids.

About this clonotype itself: A much larger clonotype is one base distant, so this may be a read error. J is TRBJ2-5 and V is TRBV2; no reliable D call. The CDR3 contains 15 residues. CDR1 SNHLY and CDR2 FYNNEI come from the germline V gene. Trimming removed 5 bases at V and 5 bases at J, with 18 bases between. The CDR3 here is CASSLRRPSRETQYF. CDR3 in DNA: TGTGCCAGCAGTCTCCGCCGTCCCTCCCGGGAGACCCAGTACTTC. The variable domain in full, with the rest retrieved from reference TRBV2 and TRBJ2-5, is EPEVTQTPSHQVTQMGQEVILRCVPISNHLYFYWYRQILGQKVEFLVSFYNNEISEKSEIFDDQFSVERPDGSNFTLKIRSTKLEDSAMYFCASSLRRPSRETQYFGPGTRLLVL.

Many counts were recorded for this clonotype. The chain links TRBV18 to TRBJ1-1, with D possibly being TRBD1 (5 bases). The germline V gene encodes CDR1 KGHSH and CDR2 LQKENI. The V gene lost 0 bases and the J gene lost 8 bases, with 22 bases spanning the gap. There are 17 residues in the CDR3. CDR3 coding DNA: TGTGCCAGCTCACCACCGTTCAGTCAAGGGACCACCCAGGAAGCTTTCTTT. This sequence encodes CASSPPFSQGTTQEAFF.

This clonotype was counted at least ten times. The chain combines TRBV11-2 with TRBJ1-2; D not certain. Germline V lookup: CDR1 SGHAT, CDR2 FQNNGV. CDR3 size: 14 residues. Trimming shortened V by 3 bases and J by 0 bases, and 8 bases separated the two germline ends. CDR3 DNA sequence: TGTGCCAGCAGCTTGACCAGAGCTAACTATGGCTACACCTTC. It encodes CASSLTRANYGYTF.

CDR3 DNA sequence: TGTGCCAGCAGTTACGCCCCCCATGGGGCCACCGGGGAGCTGTTTTTT. This codes for CASSYAPHGATGELFF. The V gene is TRBV6-9, the J gene TRBJ2-2, with a possible D match to TRBD1 (5 bases). Germline assignment: CDR1 MNHGY and CDR2 SVAAGI. The CDR3 covers 16 residues. Trimming took off 3 bases at V and 4 bases at J, with 15 bases between the two ends.

About this clonotype: This may stem from a read error, because a much larger clone lies one nucleotide away. The chain recombines TRBV4-3 with TRBJ1-4; D is undetermined. This CDR3 is 14 amino acids long. CDR1 LGHNA and CDR2 YSLEER come from the germline V gene. Written as DNA, the CDR3 is TGCGCCAACAGCCCAATCGCGCAAAGAGAAAAACTGTTTTTT. This encodes CANSPIAQREKLFF.

This clonotype was observed at least ten times. V usage is TRBV9 and J usage is TRBJ2-7; 8 nucleotides agree with TRBD1. The CDR3 consists of 14 residues. With V trimmed by 3 bases and J by 6 bases, 8 bases remained unmatched. Germline CDR1 and CDR2: SGDLS and YYNGEE. The CDR3, as DNA: TGTGCCAGCAGCGCCCGACAGGGGAGCCGCGAGCAGTACTTC. It yields the protein CASSARQGSREQYF.

The V gene is TRBV18, the J gene TRBJ2-7; perhaps TRBD1 as D (6 bases). The CDR3 runs 16 residues. The ends were cut back, 0 bases at V and 6 bases at J, with 18 bases in the middle. CDR1 and CDR2 from the germline V gene are KGHSH and LQKENI. CDR3 in amino acids: CASSPPDFNRVREQYF. The DNA for the CDR3 is TGTGCCAGCTCACCACCCGACTTCAACAGGGTTCGCGAGCAGTACTTC.

The genes are TRBV9 and TRBJ2-5, with D possibly matching TRBD2 (6 bases). Trimming stripped 4 bases from V and 7 bases from J, with 20 bases between. The CDR3 length is 15 residues. Germline V gene data show CDR1 as SGDLS and CDR2 as YYNGEE. The CDR3 nucleotides read TGTGCCAGCAGCTCCCGGGACCGCGGGAACGGGACCCAGTACTTC. Its translation is CASSSRDRGNGTQYF.

This clonotype was seen at least ten times. The V gene is TRBV7-9, the J gene TRBJ2-7; 8 bases match TRBD2. CDR1 is SEHNR and CDR2 is FQNEAQ in the germline V gene (reference sequence). V gave up 5 bases and J gave up 0 bases; unmatched junction bases: 9. This CDR3 region has 16 residues. CDR3 residues: CASSPPTSESSYEQYF. Written as DNA, the CDR3 is TGTGCCAGCAGCCCTCCGACTAGCGAAAGCTCCTACGAGCAGTACTTC.

The sample holds many counts of this clonotype. The chain employs TRBV6-1 and TRBJ1-5, with D possibly TRBD1 on 5 matching bases. V was trimmed by 5 bases and J by 4 bases, leaving 12 bases between them. The CDR3 is 14 amino acids. Germline CDR1 MNHNS, CDR2 SASEGT. Written as DNA, the CDR3 is TGTGCCAGCAGTAGCGACAGTACTAATCAGCCCCAGCATTTT. It translates to CASSSDSTNQPQHF.

This clonotype has a count of ten or more. The chain recombines TRBV20-1 with TRBJ1-1; 7 nucleotides align to TRBD1. Germline V gene sequence: CDR1 DFQATT, CDR2 SNEGSKA (reference sequence). The CDR3 has 14 amino acids. The V segment lost 0 bases and the J segment 2 bases; nucleotides outside the gene matches: 3. The CDR3 reads CSAREPGGNTEAFF. CDR3 in DNA: TGCAGTGCTAGAGAGCCAGGGGGAAACACTGAAGCTTTCTTT.

A few counts support this clonotype. The V and J genes are TRBV14 and TRBJ1-2; D may be TRBD1 (6 bases). The V gene lost 8 bases and the J gene lost 4 bases, with 17 bases spanning the gap. From germline, CDR1 is SGHDN and CDR2 FVKESK. This CDR3 is 14 amino acids long. CDR3 sequence reads: CASQLTGISYGYTF. The CDR3 DNA is TGTGCCAGCCAACTTACAGGGATTTCCTATGGCTACACCTTC.

This clonotype has a count of ten or more. The V and J genes are TRBV12-3 or TRBV12-4 and TRBJ2-1; D possibly corresponds to TRBD1 (5 bases). V dropped 2 bases and J dropped 7 bases, with 18 bases sitting between them. The CDR3 is made up of 16 amino acids. CDR3 sequence (DNA): TGTGCCAGCAGTTTACCCCAGGGCCCGCTCGGGAATGAGCAGTTCTTC. Protein: CASSLPQGPLGNEQFF.